This T cell receptor beta chain was documented in a study of T cell responses to AZD1222 COVID-19 vaccine. Study-wide results and limits: Only six or seven AZD1222 recipients were seropositive at baseline. The donor group comprised mostly white British people and more females; the analysis possibly underestimated clonal diversity. Variant regions that are unmutated are reportedly the target of nearly half of spike-specific TCRs.

Profiling relied on immunoSEQ multiplex PCR, and the TCRdb table lists in-frame clones only, not all of them. This table has some 200,000 clones, around 93% appearing once. V lost 11 bases to trimming and J lost 0 bases, with 13 bases between them. Per germline, CDR1 SNHLY and CDR2 FYNNEI. This CDR3 has 13 residues. Turning to this clone: No antigen is known for it.

The V gene is TRBV2, the J gene TRBJ1-1; D is ambiguous. The sequence was collected from an adult who received the AZD1222 COVID-19 vaccine. The sample here was peripheral blood, taken 28 days after the second AZD1222 dose. The CDR3 loop reads CASLLEMNTEAFF. Here the CDR3 DNA reads TGTGCCTCCCTATTGGAGATGAACACTGAAGCTTTCTTT. Full variable domain (rest looked up from reference TRBV2 and TRBJ1-1): EPEVTQTPSHQVTQMGQEVILRCVPISNHLYFYWYRQILGQKVEFLVSFYNNEISEKSEIFDDQFSVERPDGSNFTLKIRSTKLEDSAMYFCASLLEMNTEAFFGQGTRLTVV.